The clone carrying this T cell receptor (beta chain) was picked up one time. As yet, its antigen is unknown. The V gene lost 5 bases and the J gene lost 9 bases, with 8 bases spanning the gap. CDR1 and CDR2 from the germline V gene are SNHLY and FYNNEI. The CDR3 loop spans 11 amino acids. The data were taken from a study of cytomegalovirus exposure and HLA in healthy donors. Study-wide results and limits: A few V segments could not be told apart, such as TRBV6-2 and TRBV6-3, and were left out. Presence/absence analyses assumed roughly uniform sequencing depth across donors.

PCR involved 60 Vbeta and 13 Jbeta primers. TCRdb's table, derived via immunoSEQ multiplex PCR, lists solely in-frame clones and lacks some. The sample carries over 150,000 clones, over 70% recorded once. This clonotype was sampled from a male donor in good health and CMV-seronegative. Sample: PBMCs. The genes are TRBV2 and TRBJ2-1; D ambiguous. The CDR3 coding sequence is TGTGCCAGCAGTCCCCTGGCTGAGCAGTTCTTC. Translation gives CASSPLAEQFF.